This T cell receptor beta chain was sequenced in a study of cytomegalovirus exposure and HLA in healthy donors. CDR1 and CDR2 (germline): KGHSH, LQKENI. Trimming removed 3 bases from V and 4 bases from J; junction bases left unmatched: 2. The CDR3 contains 15 residues. PCR employed 60 Vbeta and 13 Jbeta primers. The assay was immunoSEQ multiplex PCR, and TCRdb's table has in-frame clones only and misses some. The repertoire holds approximately 140,000 clones, roughly 72% seen once, with about 2% in the top ten. The sample was PBMCs. This chain connects TRBV18 to TRBJ2-2; 10 bases map to TRBD1. This TCR came from a man aged 35-49 years in good health and CMV-seronegative. The CDR3 here is CASSPWTGGTGELFF. In nucleotides, the CDR3 is TGTGCCAGCTCACCGTGGACAGGGGGCACCGGGGAGCTGTTTTTT.